The rows below give T cell receptor beta chains drawn from one sample of a study of CD4 and CD8 cells across lung adenocarcinoma regions. Each CDR3 protein is one row after TCRdb ran MiXCR on the PCR reads. The sample carries 12,000 or so distinct CDR3 sequences, around half recorded once. Input material: CD8+ T cells from the margin of a lung tumor. Receptors were obtained from a female donor with lung adenocarcinoma. The CD4 and CD8 labels of this study may be unreliable. Each CDR3 is given with its conserved first and last residue.

TRBJ2-7,TRBV6-1,CASSDRGWNEQYF
TRBJ2-3,TRBV10-3,CAIRGSGGLADDTQYF
TRBJ2-1,TRBV6-1,CASSRNFVGTGANEQFF
TRBJ2-5,TRBV6-1,CASSELAGGKETQYF
TRBJ2-1,TRBV6-1,CASRFCCANTNELFF
TRBJ2-3,TRBV28,CASSLGSGFQEETQYF
TRBJ2-3,TRBV5-1,CASSLGGGPTTDTQYF
TRBJ2-5,TRBV6-1,CARRMAGGDSDTQYF
TRBJ1-1,TRBV27,CASSYAGFNTEAFF
TRBJ2-1,TRBV6-1,CASTLTAGANGEQFF
TRBJ2-3,TRBV12-3/TRBV12-4,CASETGADTQYF
TRBJ1-6,TRBV14,CASSQETGGWNSPLHF
TRBJ2-1,TRBV6-1,CASSAGTGDEQFF
TRBJ2-7,TRBV11-2,CASSPGQGVDEQYF
TRBJ1-1,TRBV6-1,CASSQSQGQKTEAFF
TRBJ2-1,TRBV4-1,CASSQAELAGAPGDEQFF
TRBJ1-2,TRBV12-3/TRBV12-4,CASSLGDHYGYTF
.,TRBV12-3/TRBV12-4,CASSPTKTGSGYEQYF
TRBJ2-5,TRBV7-2,CASSLDQGGETQYF
TRBJ2-1,TRBV6-1,CASRDPLNEQFF
.,TRBV6-5,CASSQRRETQYF
TRBJ1-1,TRBV19,CASSTYGQDTEAFF
TRBJ2-5,TRBV6-1,CASSEGGRETQYF
TRBJ2-1,TRBV27,CASSPTGGEQFF
TRBJ2-1,TRBV27,CASSPLTGFDNEQFF
.,TRBV6-1,CASRPLAGVGTGKQYF
.,TRBV6-1,CASSEINRGGEQYF